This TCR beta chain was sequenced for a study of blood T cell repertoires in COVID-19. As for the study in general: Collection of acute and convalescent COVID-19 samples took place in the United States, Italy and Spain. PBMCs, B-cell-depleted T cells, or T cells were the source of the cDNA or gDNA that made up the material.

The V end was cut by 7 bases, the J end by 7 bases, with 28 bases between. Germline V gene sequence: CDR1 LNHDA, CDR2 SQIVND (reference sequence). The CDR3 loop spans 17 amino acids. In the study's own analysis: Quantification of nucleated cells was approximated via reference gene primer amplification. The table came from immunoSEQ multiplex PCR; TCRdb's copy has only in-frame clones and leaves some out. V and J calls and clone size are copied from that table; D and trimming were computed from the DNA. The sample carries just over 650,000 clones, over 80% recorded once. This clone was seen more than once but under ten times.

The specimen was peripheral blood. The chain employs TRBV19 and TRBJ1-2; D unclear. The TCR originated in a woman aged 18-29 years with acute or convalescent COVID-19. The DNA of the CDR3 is TGTGCCAGTAACCTGAGCGGCGGAGGACGGTCTATGACTGGCTACACCTTC. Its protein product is CASNLSGGGRSMTGYTF.